Only a few counts were recorded for the clone carrying this T cell receptor beta chain. These data come from a study of blood T cells in healthy people across ages. The overall study: The template switching approach captured approximately one barcoded beta molecule for every two T cells.

Using a J-beta primer mix together with a sample-barcoded 5' primer, a second PCR was run for about 6 to 11 cycles. TCRdb fed the 5' RACE reads into MiXCR, producing one record per CDR3 protein. The sample carries about 930,000 distinct CDR3 sequences, almost 30% recorded once. The V segment lost 11 bases and the J segment 4 bases; nucleotides outside the gene matches: 2. Per the germline V gene, CDR1 is MNHNS and CDR2 is SASEGT. The CDR3 is made up of 12 amino acids. The same sample was also studied in work on T cells of mothers and their children.

Sequenced material: blood. The sequence was obtained from a woman aged 40 to 50 in good health. V gene TRBV6-1 combines with J gene TRBJ2-1, with 10 positions matching TRBD1. Written as DNA, the CDR3 is TGTGCCGGGACAGGGGATTACAATGAGCAGTTCTTC. It codes for CAGTGDYNEQFF.